This TCR beta chain is from a study of early T cells in non-severe SARS-CoV-2 infection. Individual cDNA molecules received unique molecular identifiers. TCRdb analysed the 5' RACE reads with MiXCR anew, one entry per CDR3 protein. The sample holds about 52,000 distinct CDR3 sequences, 11% seen once. The CDR3 contains 17 residues. V lost 3 bases and J lost 2; bases outside the gene matches: 13. Per the germline V gene, CDR1 is SGHTA and CDR2 is FQGNSA. The source is an adult who was a healthcare worker with PCR-confirmed SARS-CoV-2 infection or an uninfected control (not recorded which). Sequenced material: whole blood. This chain uses TRBV7-2 with TRBJ2-7; 7 bases map to TRBD2. The CDR3 sequence is CASSFSSGLLSPYEQYF. In DNA form, the CDR3 reads TGTGCCAGCAGCTTTTCTAGCGGACTACTAAGCCCCTACGAGCAGTACTTC.